This T cell receptor (beta chain) stems from a study of human thymus T cells. Study results and caveats: There appeared to be biased usage of V and J genes in thymic and blood repertoires.

With 4 bases removed from V and 0 bases from J, the gap between germline ends came to 27 bases. This CDR3 comprises 20 residues. In germline, CDR1 is MNHEY, CDR2 SMNVEV (reference sequence). As to this clone: Its antigen remains unknown.

Four of the eight donors gave roughly 0.5-1 mL blood during surgery. Sequencing was performed with immunoSEQ multiplex PCR; in TCRdb, only in-frame clones are kept and a portion is missing. The table has 45,000 to 50,000 clones, approximately 95% seen once; the top ten hold under 0.2%. The rearrangement uses TRBV27 and TRBJ1-1; TRBD1 is a possible D gene (5 bases). Sample: blood. The sequence came from a girl less than two years old with a congenital heart defect but otherwise immunologically healthy. CDR3 DNA: TGTGCCAGCAGTTCCCTATTGGACCGTCGACGCGGGGGGATGAACACTGAAGCTTTCTTT. This translates into CASSSLLDRRRGGMNTEAFF.